This T cell receptor (beta chain) is from a study of CD8 T cells in Susac syndrome. Per germline, CDR1 SGHNT and CDR2 YYREEE (reference sequence). This CDR3 has 16 amino acids. Trimming stripped 3 bases from V and 3 bases from J, with 18 bases between. RNA, at about 0.45 to 1 ug, was reverse transcribed with random hexamers. TCRdb reanalysed the immunoSEQ multiplex PCR reads using MiXCR and keeps one entry per CDR3 protein. Altogether roughly 140,000 distinct CDR3 sequences are present, approximately 96% being singletons, with the ten largest covering 0.065% to 0.1%. The sequence was obtained from a human donor with Susac syndrome. The rearrangement uses TRBV5-4 and TRBJ1-1; D is perhaps TRBD1 (5 bases). The material sequenced was CD4+ T cells from PBMCs. CDR3 in amino acids: CASSWGGARGDTEAFF. Written as DNA, the CDR3 is TGTGCCAGCAGCTGGGGTGGGGCCCGGGGGGACACTGAAGCTTTCTTT.